One sample yielded the 20 T cell receptor beta chains listed below, sequenced in a study of cytomegalovirus exposure and HLA in healthy donors (dated by TCRdb to about 2017). Libraries were made using the immunoSEQ multiplex PCR assay. For the multiplex PCR, a mixture combining 60 forward primers for TCR Vbeta segments and 13 reverse primers for TCR Jbeta segments was used. TCRdb took over this immuneACCESS table, retaining in-frame rearrangements with V and J assigned. Such tables are incomplete; in checked studies, under half of the missing clones stem from an unresolved V gene, and the remainder is unexplained. A total of approximately 98,000 clones appear in this sample, approximately 79% of them only once. The top ten hold roughly 1.8% of the sample. Sequencing was done on a sample of PBMCs. The receptors were sampled from a male donor in good health and CMV-seronegative.

V usage is TRBV29-1 and J usage is TRBJ1-1; 7 bases are shared with TRBD1. V was pared by 5 bases and J by 1 base, with 4 bases of the junction left unmatched. The CDR3 is made up of 13 amino acids. Germline CDR1 and CDR2: SQVTM and ANQGSEA. The CDR3 coding sequence is TGCAGCGTTCTGACAGGGCGGAACACTGAAGCTTTCTTT. Translated: CSVLTGRNTEAFF.

The gene calls are TRBV7-9 and TRBJ1-3; the D gene is possibly TRBD1 (5 bases). V was cut by 5 bases and J by 0 bases, with 23 bases left in between. Germline loops: CDR1 SEHNR, CDR2 FQNEAQ (reference sequence). The CDR3 runs 19 residues. The DNA for the CDR3 is TGTGCCAGCAGCAGACGCGCTAACATTCGACAGACCTCTGGAAACACCATATATTTT. Protein: CASSRRANIRQTSGNTIYF. Drawing the rest from reference TRBV7-9 and TRBJ1-3, the complete variable domain is DTGVSQNPRHKITKRGQNVTFRCDPISEHNRLYWYRQTLGQGPEFLTYFQNEAQLEKSRLLSDRFSAERPKGSFSTLEIQRTEQGDSAMYLCASSRRANIRQTSGNTIYFGEGSWLTVV.

The chain carries TRBV19 and TRBJ2-1, with D unresolved. The V end lost 2 bases, the J end lost 9 bases, and 8 bases lay between the germline ends. The length of the CDR3 is 12 residues. Germline CDR1 reads LNHDA; CDR2 reads SQIVND (reference sequence). CDR3 DNA sequence: TGTGCCAGTAGTATACGGGTGGGTGAGCAGTTCTTC. Translation gives CASSIRVGEQFF.

V and J are TRBV5-6 and TRBJ2-3, with 10 positions matching TRBD1. The J segment lost 3 bases and the V segment lost 0 bases, leaving 10 bases of the junction unmatched. The V gene's germline CDR1 is SGHDT and CDR2 YYEEEE. This CDR3 has 18 residues. CDR3 protein: CASSLASFGTGATDTQYF. CDR3 in DNA: TGTGCCAGCAGCTTGGCCAGTTTCGGGACAGGGGCGACAGATACGCAGTATTTT. The complete variable domain, with remaining parts taken from reference TRBV5-6 and TRBJ2-3, reads DAGVTQSPTHLIKTRGQQVTLRCSPKSGHDTVSWYQQALGQGPQFIFQYYEEEERQRGNFPDRFSGHQFPNYSSELNVNALLLGDSALYLCASSLASFGTGATDTQYFGPGTRLTVL.

CDR3 amino acids: CATIDGATNEKLFF. The DNA for the CDR3 is TGTGCCACCATAGACGGGGCAACTAATGAAAAACTGTTTTTT. The chain couples TRBV28 to TRBJ1-4; no firm D call. V dropped 10 bases and J dropped 0 bases, with 12 bases sitting between them. From germline, CDR1 is MDHEN and CDR2 SYDVKM. CDR3 length: 14 residues.

A word on this clone: One end of the junction does not line up with germline, which may come from a read error. The CDR3 loop is CASSQDSGWSYGYPF. DNA for the CDR3: TGCGCCAGCAGCCAAGATTCGGGTTGGAGCTATGGCTACCCCTTC. The chain uses TRBV4-3 and TRBJ1-2; no firm D call. The CDR3 runs to 15 residues. Germline V lookup: CDR1 LGHNA, CDR2 YSLEER.

J is TRBJ2-5 and V is TRBV2; 12 bases map to TRBD2. Germline V CDR1 and CDR2: SNHLY, FYNNEI. The CDR3 contains 14 residues. The junction had 8 bases not matched to a gene; V was cut back by 10 bases and J by 5 bases. The CDR3 DNA reads as TGTGCCACCTCTAGCGGGAGGGCCGTTGAGACCCAGTACTTC. Residues: CATSSGRAVETQYF.

In its sample, this clone was seen once. The chain joins TRBV7-6 to TRBJ2-7; TRBD2 matches at 14 bases. Trimming removed 5 bases from V and 4 bases from J; junction bases left unmatched: 7. Germline V gives CDR1 SGHVS, CDR2 FNYEAQ. The CDR3 contains 16 residues. The CDR3 nucleotides are TGTGCCAGCAGCCCGGGGACTAGCGGGAGTTTGTACGAGCAGTACTTC. Amino acid sequence: CASSPGTSGSLYEQYF.

This clone was observed a few times. The junction and the germline gene differ at one end; a read error may be behind it. This chain connects TRBV11-2 to TRBJ1-5, with D uncertain. The CDR3 extends over 14 amino acids. Germline values: CDR1 SGHAT, CDR2 FQNNGV. CDR3 nucleotides: TGTGCCAGCAGCCTAGATGTTCGAGGGCAGCCCCAGCATTTT. It encodes CASSLDVRGQPQHF.

V and J are TRBV4-3 and TRBJ1-2; TRBD1 matches 7 bases. V was pared by 1 base and J by 1 base, with 9 bases of the junction left unmatched. The CDR3 has 17 residues. Germline V gene data show CDR1 as LGHNA and CDR2 as YSLEER. The CDR3 region has the DNA TGCGCCAGCAGCCAAGGGCTGGACAGGCTGAATAACTATGGCTACACCTTC. This encodes CASSQGLDRLNNYGYTF.

This clone was seen a handful of times. The CDR3 nucleotides are TGTGCCAGCAGTCCGAGGAGTTTAGGACAGGGAGGCTATGGCTACACCTTC. It encodes CASSPRSLGQGGYGYTF. The chain uses TRBV28 and TRBJ1-2; 8 nucleotides match TRBD1. The V gene's germline CDR1 is MDHEN and CDR2 SYDVKM. The CDR3 loop spans 17 amino acids. J gave up 4 bases and V 5 bases, and 15 bases lay outside the gene matches.

The rearrangement uses TRBV10-1 and TRBJ1-5, with 8 bases fitting TRBD1. V lost 8 bases and J lost 0; bases outside the gene matches: 12. Germline values: CDR1 WNHNN, CDR2 SYGVQD (reference sequence). This CDR3 region has 17 residues. CDR3 in amino acids: CASCRGQEEYSNQPQHF. In nucleotides, the CDR3 is TGCGCCAGCTGTCGGGGACAGGAGGAATATAGCAATCAGCCCCAGCATTTT.

J is TRBJ1-4 and V is TRBV2; 11 bases line up with TRBD1. The CDR3 is made up of 15 amino acids. V lost 3 bases and J lost 7; bases outside the gene matches: 4. In germline, CDR1 is SNHLY, CDR2 FYNNEI. CDR3 sequence reads: CASSEGGQGGEKLFF. In DNA form, the CDR3 reads TGTGCCAGCAGTGAGGGGGGACAGGGGGGTGAAAAACTGTTTTTT. Looking up the rest from reference TRBV2 and TRBJ1-4 gives the full variable domain: EPEVTQTPSHQVTQMGQEVILRCVPISNHLYFYWYRQILGQKVEFLVSFYNNEISEKSEIFDDQFSVERPDGSNFTLKIRSTKLEDSAMYFCASSEGGQGGEKLFFGSGTQLSVL.

To note about this clone: Compared with germline, one end of the junction differs, possibly owing to a read error. The rearrangement joins TRBV6-1 to TRBJ2-7, with 9 bases aligning to TRBD1. The CDR3 consists of 15 residues. Germline loops: CDR1 MNHNS, CDR2 SASEGT. CDR3 DNA sequence: TGTGCCAGCAGTCCCACCGTGATTGCGACAGGGGGTGACTGGTTC. Amino acids: CASSPTVIATGGDWF.

This sequence joins TRBV28 and TRBJ2-7; D may be TRBD2 (5 bases). The germline V gene encodes CDR1 MDHEN and CDR2 SYDVKM. Trimming stripped 4 bases from V and 4 bases from J, with 14 bases between. The CDR3 spans 14 residues. The CDR3, as DNA: TGTGCCAGCAGTTCCTCGGAGGCCGCATACGAGCAGTACTTC. Protein sequence: CASSSSEAAYEQYF. Drawing the rest from reference TRBV28 and TRBJ2-7, the complete variable domain is DVKVTQSSRYLVKRTGEKVFLECVQDMDHENMFWYRQDPGLGLRLIYFSYDVKMKEKGDIPEGYSVSREKKERFSLILESASTNQTSMYLCASSSSEAAYEQYFGPGTRLTVT.

This rearrangement joins TRBV9 to TRBJ2-2; 8 bases map to TRBD2. Trimming took 4 bases from V and 7 from J; bases not matched to a gene: 9. The length of the CDR3 is 15 residues. Germline lookup yields CDR1 SGDLS and CDR2 YYNGEE. CDR3 amino acids: CASSSEGLGHGELFF. The DNA for the CDR3 is TGTGCCAGCAGCTCCGAGGGACTAGGACACGGGGAGCTGTTTTTT.

The CDR3 region is CASSRGTRTSTDTQYF. In DNA, the CDR3 is TGTGCCAGTAGTAGGGGGACTAGAACTAGCACAGATACGCAGTATTTT. The chain carries TRBV19 and TRBJ2-3; TRBD2 aligns across 8 bases. The V gene end was trimmed by 4 bases and the J gene end by 0 bases; junction bases not matched to a gene: 6. CDR1 and CDR2 from the germline V gene are LNHDA and SQIVND (reference sequence). This CDR3 has 16 amino acids.

This clone was seen once. The V gene is TRBV6-5, the J gene TRBJ2-7; 10 positions agree with TRBD1. The CDR3 is 15 residues long. V trimming: 3 bases; J trimming: 1 base; junction bases outside the gene matches: 3. Germline CDR1 and CDR2: MNHEY and SVGAGI. This CDR3 is CASSYPGQGSYEQYF. The CDR3 nucleotides read TGTGCCAGCAGTTATCCGGGACAGGGGTCCTACGAGCAGTACTTC.

V gene TRBV15 combines with J gene TRBJ2-1; possibly TRBD2 for D (6 bases). Germline assignment: CDR1 LNHNV and CDR2 YYDKDF (reference sequence). The CDR3 sequence is 17 residues long. Trimming shortened V by 4 bases and J by 4 bases, and 20 bases separated the two germline ends. The CDR3 loop reads CATSKSPNGGKYNEQFF. The CDR3 DNA is TGTGCCACCAGCAAGAGTCCGAATGGGGGGAAATACAATGAGCAGTTCTTC.

J is TRBJ2-3 and V is TRBV5-8, with 16 bases aligning to TRBD2. Trimming at V came to 4 bases and at J to 2 bases, leaving 4 bases not matched to a gene. This CDR3 is 17 amino acids long. The germline V gene has CDR1 SGHTS and CDR2 YDEGEE. CDR3 nucleotide sequence: TGTGCCAGCAGCCCAGGGACTAGCGGGAGGGCCACAGATACGCAGTATTTT. This encodes CASSPGTSGRATDTQYF.